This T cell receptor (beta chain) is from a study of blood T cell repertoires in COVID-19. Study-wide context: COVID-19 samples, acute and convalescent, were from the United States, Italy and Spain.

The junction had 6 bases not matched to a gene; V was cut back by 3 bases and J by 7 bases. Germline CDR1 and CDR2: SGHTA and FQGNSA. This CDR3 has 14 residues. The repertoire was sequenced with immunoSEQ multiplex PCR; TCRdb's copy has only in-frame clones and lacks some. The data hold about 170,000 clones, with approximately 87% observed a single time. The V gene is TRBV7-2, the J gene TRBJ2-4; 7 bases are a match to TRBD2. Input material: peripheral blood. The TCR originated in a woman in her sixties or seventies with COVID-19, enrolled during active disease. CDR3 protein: CASSLAGEGNIQYF. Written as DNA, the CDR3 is TGTGCCAGCAGCTTGGCGGGGGAAGGGAACATTCAGTACTTC.